The clone carrying this T cell receptor (beta chain) was picked up a small number of times. Together with a sample-barcoded 5' primer, a J-beta primer mix was included in a second PCR lasting about 7 to 12 cycles. TCRdb re-derived calls from the 5' RACE reads in MiXCR, one entry per CDR3 protein. The profile shows 1.4 million to 1.5 million distinct CDR3 sequences, 40% to 50% of them singletons. The germline CDR1 and CDR2 sequences are DFQATT and SNEGSKA (reference sequence). This CDR3 has 12 amino acids. Trimming removed 3 bases from V and 5 bases from J, with 10 bases in between. This sample is drawn from a study of blood T cells in healthy people across ages. Researchers report isolating at least 6 million PBMCs per sample. RNA extraction gave at least 5.5 micrograms of total RNA per sample.

This TCR was sampled from a woman under 30 in good health. V is TRBV20-1 and J is TRBJ2-5; TRBD1 is a possible D gene (5 bases). The source material was blood. CDR3 region: CSASPHRETQYF. The CDR3, as DNA: TGCAGTGCTAGCCCCCACAGGGAGACCCAGTACTTC.